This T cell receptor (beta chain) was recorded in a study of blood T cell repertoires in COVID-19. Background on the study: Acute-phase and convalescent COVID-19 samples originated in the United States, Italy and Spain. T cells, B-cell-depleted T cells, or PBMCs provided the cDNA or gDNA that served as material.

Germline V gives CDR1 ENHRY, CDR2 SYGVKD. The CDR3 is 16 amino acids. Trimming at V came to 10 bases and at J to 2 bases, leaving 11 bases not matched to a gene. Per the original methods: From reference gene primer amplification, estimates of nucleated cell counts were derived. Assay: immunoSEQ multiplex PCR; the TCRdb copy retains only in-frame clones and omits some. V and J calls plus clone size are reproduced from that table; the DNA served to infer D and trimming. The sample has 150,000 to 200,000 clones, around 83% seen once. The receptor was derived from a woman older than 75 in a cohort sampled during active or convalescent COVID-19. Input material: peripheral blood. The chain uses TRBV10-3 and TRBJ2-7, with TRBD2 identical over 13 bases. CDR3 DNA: TGTGCCACCTCCAACTCGGGGACTAGCGGGACCTACGAGCAGTACGTC. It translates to CATSNSGTSGTYEQYV.